These T cell receptor beta chains were read from a single sample in a study of cytomegalovirus exposure and HLA in healthy donors. Using immunoSEQ multiplex PCR, the repertoire was profiled, and TCRdb retains in-frame clones only, with some absent. The sample contains approximately 150,000 clones, roughly 75% of which appear only once. Material: PBMCs. The receptor set was obtained from a female donor in good health and CMV-seronegative. Both conserved end residues are part of each CDR3. Each record gives: J gene, V gene, D gene, clone size, CDR3 DNA, CDR3 protein. The D gene is left open where the match is weak. Size values are once, few and many counts, or a class for expanded clones, and some rows have none.

J: TRBJ2-3
V: TRBV2
D: .
size: .
DNA: TGTGCCAGCAGTGATGGGGGCCGCACAGATACGCAGTATTTT
CDR3: CASSDGGRTDTQYF

J: TRBJ2-1
V: TRBV10-1
D: TRBD2
size: .
DNA: TGCGCCACCGCGGGGGGGGTGTACAATGAGCAGTTCTTC
CDR3: CATAGGVYNEQFF

J: TRBJ2-1
V: TRBV27
D: TRBD2
size: .
DNA: TGTGCCAGCAGGACTTCGGGGGGCAATGAGCAGTTCTTC
CDR3: CASRTSGGNEQFF

J: TRBJ1-4
V: TRBV6-1
D: TRBD1
size: few
DNA: TGTGCCAGCAGACCGACAGGGGTAAATGAAAAACTGTTTTTT
CDR3: CASRPTGVNEKLFF

J: TRBJ2-7
V: TRBV5-1
D: .
size: few
DNA: TGCGCCAGCAGCCTTAGCCGTAACTACGAGCAGTACTTC
CDR3: CASSLSRNYEQYF

J: TRBJ1-2
V: TRBV4-1
D: TRBD1
size: .
DNA: TGCGCCAGCAGCCAAGACACAGGGGATTCCTATGGCTACACCTTC
CDR3: CASSQDTGDSYGYTF

J: TRBJ1-1
V: TRBV5-1
D: TRBD1
size: .
DNA: TGCGCCAGCAGCAACCGGACAGGGAAGACTGAAGCTTTCTTT
CDR3: CASSNRTGKTEAFF

J: TRBJ1-1
V: TRBV10-2
D: TRBD1
size: .
DNA: TGCGCCAGCAGTGTCGGGACAGGGCGGGGGCACACTGAAGCTTTCTTT
CDR3: CASSVGTGRGHTEAFF

J: TRBJ1-1
V: TRBV5-1
D: .
size: .
DNA: TGCGCCAGCAGCTCCGCACAGGGTGGCACTGAAGCTTTCTTT
CDR3: CASSSAQGGTEAFF

J: TRBJ1-5
V: TRBV28
D: TRBD1
size: .
DNA: TGTGCCAGCACCCACAGGGGAAGAAATCAGCCCCAGCATTTT
CDR3: CASTHRGRNQPQHF

J: TRBJ2-1
V: TRBV25-1
D: .
size: .
DNA: TGTGCCAGCAGTGATATGAGTGAGCAGTTCTTC
CDR3: CASSDMSEQFF

J: TRBJ2-5
V: TRBV6-1
D: .
size: .
DNA: TGTGCCAGCGGACTGAGGGACATACCGCAAGAGACCCAGTACTTC
CDR3: CASGLRDIPQETQYF

J: TRBJ2-2
V: TRBV18
D: TRBD1
size: .
DNA: TGTGCCGGCTCTCTGACAGGGTCGAACGGGGAGCTGTTTTTT
CDR3: CAGSLTGSNGELFF

J: TRBJ1-5
V: TRBV19
D: .
size: few
DNA: TGTGCCAGTAGTATTTGGGCAGCCCCCGGGAGTACGCGGCATCAGCCCCAGCATTTT
CDR3: CASSIWAAPGSTRHQPQHF

J: TRBJ2-7
V: TRBV30
D: .
size: .
DNA: TGTGCCTGGAGCCTAACACTGGGGCAGGGGAACGTCTACGAGCAGTACTTC
CDR3: CAWSLTLGQGNVYEQYF

J: TRBJ1-6
V: TRBV7-9
D: .
size: .
DNA: TGTGCCAGCAGCTTAGCCCAGGGTGGGAATTCACCCCTCCACTTT
CDR3: CASSLAQGGNSPLHF

J: TRBJ2-5
V: TRBV6-1
D: .
size: .
DNA: TGTGCCAGCTCCCACAACGACCAAGAGACCCAGTACTTC
CDR3: CASSHNDQETQYF

J: TRBJ2-1
V: TRBV2
D: TRBD1
size: .
DNA: TGTGCCAGCAGTGTAGAGGGACAGGTATACAATGAGCAGTTCTTC
CDR3: CASSVEGQVYNEQFF

J: TRBJ1-2
V: TRBV28
D: TRBD1
size: .
DNA: TGTGCCAGCAGTCCTCCCGGGACAGGGGGCGGCTACACCTTC
CDR3: CASSPPGTGGGYTF

J: TRBJ1-2
V: TRBV5-3
D: TRBD1
size: .
DNA: TGTGCCAGAAGCTTCTACAGGGGGCCAGGCTATGGCTACACCTTC
CDR3: CARSFYRGPGYGYTF

J: TRBJ2-3
V: TRBV19
D: .
size: .
DNA: TGTGCCAGTAGTATAGTTACGGGGGTGACAGATACGCAGTATTTT
CDR3: CASSIVTGVTDTQYF

J: TRBJ2-7
V: TRBV5-1
D: .
size: .
DNA: TGCGCCAGCAGGTCCTACTCCTACGAGCAGTACTTC
CDR3: CASRSYSYEQYF

J: TRBJ1-5
V: TRBV28
D: TRBD1
size: .
DNA: TGTGCCAGCAGTCTGGACCTGACAGGGGGCCTTAGTCAGCCCCAGCATTTT
CDR3: CASSLDLTGGLSQPQHF

J: TRBJ2-3
V: TRBV6-5
D: TRBD2
size: few
DNA: TGTGCCAGCGGGCTAGCGGGAGGGGTTACGCAGTATTTT
CDR3: CASGLAGGVTQYF

J: TRBJ1-5
V: TRBV19
D: .
size: .
DNA: TGTGCCAGTACTTTACAGGGTTCAGGGCAGCCCCAGCATTTT
CDR3: CASTLQGSGQPQHF

J: TRBJ2-2
V: TRBV7-3
D: .
size: .
DNA: TGTGCCAGCAGCGAACAGGTTACCGGGGAGCTGTTTTTT
CDR3: CASSEQVTGELFF

J: TRBJ2-7
V: TRBV7-6
D: .
size: .
DNA: TGTGCCAGCAGCTCGGGAAGTGGGGGCTACGAGCAGTACTTC
CDR3: CASSSGSGGYEQYF

J: TRBJ1-1
V: TRBV28
D: .
size: few
DNA: TGTGCCAGCAGTTTCCCAGTGAACACTGAAGCTTTCTTT
CDR3: CASSFPVNTEAFF

J: TRBJ2-1
V: TRBV5-1
D: .
size: .
DNA: TGCGCCAGCAGCTTGGGAAGCGGGCCCTACAATGAGCAGTTCTTC
CDR3: CASSLGSGPYNEQFF

J: TRBJ2-1
V: TRBV27
D: .
size: .
DNA: TGTGCCAGCAGTTTATTTGGACCGGTTAGCGGTAATGAGCAGTTCTTC
CDR3: CASSLFGPVSGNEQFF

J: TRBJ2-1
V: TRBV4-3
D: .
size: .
DNA: TGCGCCAGCAGCCAAGCCAGGGGTAACAATGAGCAGTTCTTC
CDR3: CASSQARGNNEQFF

J: TRBJ2-5
V: TRBV4-1
D: .
size: .
DNA: TGCGCCAGCAGCCAAGGGGGGGTGCGGGGTCCCCAAGAGACCCAGTACTTC
CDR3: CASSQGGVRGPQETQYF

J: TRBJ2-3
V: TRBV10-3
D: .
size: .
DNA: TGTGCCATCAGATGGACAGCTAGCACAGATACGCAGTATTTT
CDR3: CAIRWTASTDTQYF

J: TRBJ2-7
V: TRBV7-8
D: TRBD2
size: .
DNA: TGTGCCAGCAGCTTAGGCTTGCAGGGAGGGAAGTACTTC
CDR3: CASSLGLQGGKYF

J: TRBJ2-1
V: TRBV9
D: .
size: .
DNA: TGTGCCAGCAGCGCACGACTAGTCGACAATGAGCAGTTCTTC
CDR3: CASSARLVDNEQFF

J: TRBJ1-6
V: TRBV4-2
D: TRBD1
size: .
DNA: TGTGCCAGCAGCCAAGAGGACAGGGGAGATGGTTCACCCCTCCACTTT
CDR3: CASSQEDRGDGSPLHF

J: TRBJ1-1
V: TRBV29-1
D: .
size: .
DNA: TGCAGCGGGAGAAAGGCCAACACTGAAGCTTTCTTT
CDR3: CSGRKANTEAFF

J: TRBJ2-1
V: TRBV7-8
D: TRBD1
size: .
DNA: TGTGCCAGCAGCTTAGAACAGGGGGTGCACAATGAGCAGTTCTTC
CDR3: CASSLEQGVHNEQFF

J: TRBJ1-2
V: TRBV7-9
D: TRBD1
size: once
DNA: TGTGCCAGCAGTCCTCTAGACAGGGGGAACTATGGCTACACCTTC
CDR3: CASSPLDRGNYGYTF

J: TRBJ1-3
V: TRBV9
D: TRBD1
size: .
DNA: TGTGCCAGCAGCGTAGCTACGGGACAGCCCGGAAACACCATATATTTT
CDR3: CASSVATGQPGNTIYF

J: TRBJ2-3
V: TRBV19
D: TRBD2
size: few
DNA: TGTGCCAGTAGTCCAGCCCCGGGACTAGCCTTCACAGATACGCAGTATTTT
CDR3: CASSPAPGLAFTDTQYF

J: TRBJ2-7
V: TRBV6-6
D: .
size: .
DNA: TGTGCCAGCAGTACTAGCCTAGACGGCTACGAGCAGTACTTC
CDR3: CASSTSLDGYEQYF

J: TRBJ1-6
V: TRBV7-2
D: .
size: .
DNA: TGTGCCAGCAGCTCTGACACTGCTCTCCACTTT
CDR3: CASSSDTALHF

J: TRBJ1-1
V: TRBV5-4
D: TRBD1
size: .
DNA: TGTGCCAGCAGCTTTGGGACAGGGAACACTGAAGCTTTCTTT
CDR3: CASSFGTGNTEAFF

J: TRBJ2-3
V: TRBV11-2
D: TRBD1
size: .
DNA: TGTGCCAGCAGCTCATGGACAGGGCGGACAGATACGCAGTATTTT
CDR3: CASSSWTGRTDTQYF

J: TRBJ2-1
V: TRBV7-9
D: TRBD2
size: .
DNA: TGTGCCAGCAGCTTAGGACTAGCGGGGGTGGTTGAGCAGTTCTTC
CDR3: CASSLGLAGVVEQFF

J: TRBJ1-1
V: TRBV5-1
D: .
size: .
DNA: TGCGCCAGTTCGGCACAGGTTAACACTGAAGCTTTCTTT
CDR3: CASSAQVNTEAFF

J: TRBJ1-5
V: TRBV7-2
D: .
size: few
DNA: TGTGCCAGCAGCCTAAACTGGGCCCACAATCAGCCCCAGCATTTT
CDR3: CASSLNWAHNQPQHF

J: TRBJ1-2
V: TRBV30
D: TRBD1
size: .
DNA: TGTGCCTGGAGTCGAACAGGGGGCTGGGGCTACACCTTC
CDR3: CAWSRTGGWGYTF

J: TRBJ2-7
V: TRBV4-1
D: TRBD2
size: .
DNA: TGCGCCAGCAGCCAACTGGCGGGGGGGCCCTACGAGCAGTACTTC
CDR3: CASSQLAGGPYEQYF

J: TRBJ1-2
V: TRBV29-1
D: TRBD1
size: once
DNA: TGCAGCGTTGGGGACAGGTATGGCTACACCTTC
CDR3: CSVGDRYGYTF